This T cell receptor beta chain comes out of a study of cytomegalovirus exposure and HLA in healthy donors. Study at large: Samples from HLA-typed donors yielded about 85 million unique TCRs in an early data release.

A multiplex PCR was run with 60 Vbeta primers and 13 Jbeta primers. The data were produced by immunoSEQ multiplex PCR, yet TCRdb's version contains in-frame clones alone and is incomplete. The top ten clones hold around 1.9% of a sample with about 200,000 clones, more than 65% of them seen once. Germline V gives CDR1 SGHTS, CDR2 YDEGEE. This CDR3 contains 15 residues. V was shortened by 7 bases and J by 5 bases, with 21 bases between the two germline ends. Details on this clone: What it binds is not known.

Study-level findings and limits: In the analysis, some V segments, TRBV6-2 and TRBV6-3 included, were excluded as indistinguishable. Analyses of presence/absence relied on an assumption of roughly uniform sequencing depth across donors. Among TCR beta chains, those listed as cytomegalovirus-associated numbered roughly 150.

The chain couples TRBV5-8 to TRBJ2-5, with D perhaps matching TRBD2 (7 bases). The specimen was PBMCs. The clonotype comes from a woman in her twenties or thirties in good health and CMV-seronegative. The CDR3 nucleotides are TGTGCCAGCTCCCTCCGGGGGGCGGCCCGGGAGACCCAGTACTTC. Encoded protein: CASSLRGAARETQYF.